This section outlines one TCR beta chain sequence together with its context. This clone's antigen is unknown. No base quality information exists; no much larger clone differs at one position. This sample is part of a study of blood T cell repertoires in COVID-19 (dated by TCRdb to the early 2020s). Regarding the study in general: The collaborator samples originated in the United States, Italy and Spain and spanned the acute and convalescent phases of COVID-19. Samples were obtained from the ongoing ImmuneRACE study (first 160 participants) and from roughly 1,300 subjects provided by 6 global collaborators. The material from the prospective study consisted of cDNA or gDNA derived from T cells, B-cell-depleted T cells, or PBMCs. The dataset comprised deeply sampled blood TCRbeta repertoires from subjects exposed to, actively infected with, or recovered from COVID-19. The sample metadata nearly always contained a de-identified subject ID, COVID-19 status, age in years and sex. Where available, HLA class I and class II types were taken from metadata supplied by the sample provider and were not determined by assay-based typing. The repertoires were released in a freely available public database meant as a resource for research on the immune response to SARS-CoV-2.

Enrolling through a virtual design, the prospective study's participants ranged in age from roughly 18 to 89 years and lived across roughly 23 United States geographic areas. To assign participants to cohorts, the prospective study relied on clinical history that participants themselves reported in a screening survey and a study questionnaire. A participant counted as exposed if, within 2 weeks of entering the study, that participant had been in contact with someone who had a PCR-confirmed or clinician-diagnosed COVID-19 case. Mobile phlebotomists in the prospective study collected whole blood, serum and a nasopharyngeal or oropharyngeal swab from every participant. Participants in the prospective study had the option to provide additional blood draws and questionnaires over an approximately 2-month period. Blood samples from the prospective study were shipped frozen or at room temperature prior to DNA extraction.

What the authors observed across the whole study: How much clinical and demographic metadata was included differed by source and by participant, and the metadata was provided uncurated.

Taken from cysteine to phenylalanine, the CDR3 has 14 residues. The retained sequence is limited to the CDR3, 42 bases, with the frame set at the first base. The V end loses 5 bases and the J end loses 4 bases, and a stretch of 14 bases separates them. The germline V gene (reference sequence) specifies LNHDA as CDR1 and SQIVND as CDR2. The immunoSEQ Assay, a bias-controlled multiplex PCR, was used to amplify TCRbeta CDR3 regions from genomic DNA. Turning to the authors' computational methods: Nucleated cell counts per sample were estimated from amplification of reference gene primers within the assay. Sequence reads were collapsed and filtered to measure the absolute abundance of every unique TCRbeta CDR3 rearrangement. For each sample, productive Simpson clonality was calculated by taking the square root of Simpson's diversity index across productive rearrangements. TCRdb stores this immuneACCESS table with in-frame sequences only. Part of the clones is absent; in the studies checked, under half of the shortfall reflects unresolved V genes, and no reason is known for the rest. V and J calls and clone size follow that table, whereas D and trimming were derived from the DNA. For this sample there are approximately 300,000 clones; 85% appear just once. The top ten hold around 1.8% of the sample.

Recombination joined TRBV19 with TRBJ2-5; perhaps TRBD1 is the D gene, with 6 bases matching. The clonotype was recovered from a woman in her 30s who had been exposed to COVID-19. The sample comprised PBMCs or T cells enriched from blood (not recorded which). The bases read TGTGCCAGTAGTCGAGACAGGTCCCTAGAGACCCAGTACTTC. Translated, this is CASSRDRSLETQYF.